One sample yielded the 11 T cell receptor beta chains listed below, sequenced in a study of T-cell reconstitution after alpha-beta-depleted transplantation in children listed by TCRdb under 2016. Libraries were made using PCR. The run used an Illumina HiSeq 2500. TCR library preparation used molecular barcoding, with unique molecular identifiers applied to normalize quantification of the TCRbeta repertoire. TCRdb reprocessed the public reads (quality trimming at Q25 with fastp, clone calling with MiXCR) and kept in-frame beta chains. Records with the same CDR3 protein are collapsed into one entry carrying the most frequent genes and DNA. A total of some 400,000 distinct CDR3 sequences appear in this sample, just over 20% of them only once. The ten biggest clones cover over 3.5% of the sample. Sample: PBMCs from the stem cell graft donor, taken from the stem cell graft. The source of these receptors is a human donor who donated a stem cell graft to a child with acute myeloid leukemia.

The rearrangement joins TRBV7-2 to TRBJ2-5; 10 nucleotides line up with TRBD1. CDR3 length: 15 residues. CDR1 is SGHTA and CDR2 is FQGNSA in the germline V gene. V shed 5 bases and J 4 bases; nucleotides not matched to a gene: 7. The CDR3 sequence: CASSTGGQGSETQYF. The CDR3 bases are TGTGCCAGCAGCACAGGGGGACAGGGGTCAGAGACCCAGTACTTC.

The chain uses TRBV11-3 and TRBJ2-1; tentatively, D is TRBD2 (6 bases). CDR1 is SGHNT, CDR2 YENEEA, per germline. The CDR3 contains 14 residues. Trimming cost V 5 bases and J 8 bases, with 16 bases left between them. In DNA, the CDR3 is TGTGCCAGCAGCACCCCTTTAATAGCGGATGAGCAGTTCTTC. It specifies CASSTPLIADEQFF.

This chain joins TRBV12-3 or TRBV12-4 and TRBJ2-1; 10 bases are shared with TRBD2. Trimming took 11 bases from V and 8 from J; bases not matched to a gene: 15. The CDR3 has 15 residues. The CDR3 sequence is CAAGPASGRMHEQFF. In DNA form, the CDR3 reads TGTGCCGCCGGTCCGGCTAGCGGGAGAATGCATGAGCAGTTCTTC.

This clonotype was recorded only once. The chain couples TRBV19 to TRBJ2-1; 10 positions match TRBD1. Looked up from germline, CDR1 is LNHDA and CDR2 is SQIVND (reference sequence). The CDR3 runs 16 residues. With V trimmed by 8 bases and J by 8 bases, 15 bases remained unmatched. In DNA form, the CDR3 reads TGTGCCAGTGAGGGGGACAGGGGATTACTAGTCCATGAGCAGTTCTTC. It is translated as CASEGDRGLLVHEQFF.

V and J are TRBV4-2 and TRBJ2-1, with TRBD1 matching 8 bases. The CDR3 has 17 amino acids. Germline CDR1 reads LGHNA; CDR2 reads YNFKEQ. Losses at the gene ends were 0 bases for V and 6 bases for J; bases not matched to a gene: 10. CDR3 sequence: CASSQDLGQGGFNEQFF. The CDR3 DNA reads TGTGCCAGCAGCCAAGATTTAGGACAGGGTGGATTCAATGAGCAGTTCTTC.

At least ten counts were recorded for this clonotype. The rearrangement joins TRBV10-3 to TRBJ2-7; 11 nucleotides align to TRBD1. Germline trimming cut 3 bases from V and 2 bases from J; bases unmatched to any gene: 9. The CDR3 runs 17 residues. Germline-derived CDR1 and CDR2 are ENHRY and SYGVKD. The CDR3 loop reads CAISEFRDRGVPYEQYF. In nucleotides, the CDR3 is TGTGCCATCAGTGAATTCAGGGACAGGGGGGTCCCCTACGAGCAGTACTTC.

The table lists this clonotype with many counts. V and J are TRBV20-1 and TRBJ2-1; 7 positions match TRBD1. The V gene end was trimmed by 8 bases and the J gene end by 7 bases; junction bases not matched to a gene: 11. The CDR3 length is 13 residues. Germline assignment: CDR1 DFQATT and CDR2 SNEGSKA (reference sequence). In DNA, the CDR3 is TGCAGTTTCGACAGGGCTGGTTTGAATGAGCAGTTCTTC. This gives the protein CSFDRAGLNEQFF.

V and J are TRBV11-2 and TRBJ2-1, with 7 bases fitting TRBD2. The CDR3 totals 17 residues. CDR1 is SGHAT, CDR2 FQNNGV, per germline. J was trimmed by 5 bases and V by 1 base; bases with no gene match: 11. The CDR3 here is CASSLVRGIWGNNEQFF. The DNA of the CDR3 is TGTGCCAGCAGCTTAGTGCGGGGGATTTGGGGGAACAATGAGCAGTTCTTC.

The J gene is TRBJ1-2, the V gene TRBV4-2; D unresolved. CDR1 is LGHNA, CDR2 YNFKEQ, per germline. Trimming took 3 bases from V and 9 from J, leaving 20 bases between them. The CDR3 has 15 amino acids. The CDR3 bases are TGTGCCAGCAGCCAGGATCCCGCAGAGCTTTGGAGCTACACCTTC. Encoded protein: CASSQDPAELWSYTF.

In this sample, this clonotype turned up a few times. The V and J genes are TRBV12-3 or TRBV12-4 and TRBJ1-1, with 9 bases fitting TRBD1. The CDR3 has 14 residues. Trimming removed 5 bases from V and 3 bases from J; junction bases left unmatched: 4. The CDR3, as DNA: TGTGCCAGCAGTCCCGGGACAGGGTACACTGAAGCTTTCTTT. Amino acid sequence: CASSPGTGYTEAFF.

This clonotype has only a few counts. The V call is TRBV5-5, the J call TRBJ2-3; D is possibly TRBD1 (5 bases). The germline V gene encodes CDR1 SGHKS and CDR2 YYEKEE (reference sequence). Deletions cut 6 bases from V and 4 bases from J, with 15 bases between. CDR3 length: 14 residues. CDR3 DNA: TGTGCCAGCATCAGGACATGGAAGGCAGATACGCAGTATTTT. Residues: CASIRTWKADTQYF.